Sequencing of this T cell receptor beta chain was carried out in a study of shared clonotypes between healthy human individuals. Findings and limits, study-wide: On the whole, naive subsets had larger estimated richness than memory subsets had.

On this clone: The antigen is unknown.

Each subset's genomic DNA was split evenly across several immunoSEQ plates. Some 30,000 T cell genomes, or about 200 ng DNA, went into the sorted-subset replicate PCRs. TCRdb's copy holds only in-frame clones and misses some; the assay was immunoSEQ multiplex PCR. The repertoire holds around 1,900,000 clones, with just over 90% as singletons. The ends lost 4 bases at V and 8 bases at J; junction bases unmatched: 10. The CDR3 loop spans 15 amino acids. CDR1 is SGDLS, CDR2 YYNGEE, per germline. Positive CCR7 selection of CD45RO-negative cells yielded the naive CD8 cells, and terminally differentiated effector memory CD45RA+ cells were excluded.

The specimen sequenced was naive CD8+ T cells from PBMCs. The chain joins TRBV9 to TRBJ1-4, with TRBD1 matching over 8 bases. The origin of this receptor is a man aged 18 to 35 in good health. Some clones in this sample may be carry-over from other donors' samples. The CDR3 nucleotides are TGTGCCAGCAGCCCCAGGACAGGGTGGGGAGAAAAACTGTTTTTT. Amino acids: CASSPRTGWGEKLFF.